The 8 T cell receptor beta chains given below trace back to one sample, sequenced in a study of blood T cell repertoires in COVID-19. Clones were sequenced by immunoSEQ multiplex PCR, and TCRdb holds only the in-frame ones, with some missing. This table has 250,000 or so clones, more than 65% appearing once. Material for sequencing was PBMCs or T cells enriched from blood (not recorded which). All receptors come from a man in his fifties or sixties who had recovered from COVID-19.

This clone was picked up a small number of times. In nucleotides, the CDR3 is TGTGCCAGCAGCTTAGGGGACAGAAATCAGCCCCAGCATTTT. Amino acid sequence: CASSLGDRNQPQHF. This chain links TRBV13 with TRBJ1-5, with D tentatively TRBD1 (6 bases). Trimming removed 0 bases from V and 4 bases from J, with 7 bases in between. The CDR3 has 14 residues. Germline V gene lookup returns CDR1 PRHDT and CDR2 FYEKMQ (reference sequence).

V usage is TRBV10-2 and J usage is TRBJ2-7; no reliable D call. CDR3 length: 11 residues. V dropped 6 bases and J dropped 13 bases, with 16 bases sitting between them. Germline V lookup: CDR1 WSHSY, CDR2 SAAADI. CDR3 nucleotide sequence: TGCGCCAGCAGAGAACTGGATAGCCAATACTTC. Amino acids: CASRELDSQYF.

As to this clone: A read error may produce the germline difference seen at one junction end. This chain joins TRBV19 and TRBJ2-2; no firm D call. This CDR3 region has 13 residues. From germline, CDR1 is LNHDA and CDR2 SQIVND (reference sequence). For the CDR3, the DNA is TGTGCCAGTAGTCCCCAGAACCCCGGGGAGCTGTTTTTT. It codes for CASSPQNPGELFF.

The chain combines TRBV18 with TRBJ2-5; D is possibly TRBD2 (6 bases). The CDR3 runs 14 residues. The germline V gene encodes CDR1 KGHSH and CDR2 LQKENI. Trimming stripped 0 bases from V and 7 bases from J, with 12 bases between. In DNA form, the CDR3 reads TGTGCCAGCTCACCACCTGACCTGGGAGGGACCCAGTACTTC. Protein product: CASSPPDLGGTQYF.

The chain combines TRBV28 with TRBJ2-1, with a weak D call TRBD2 (5 bases). The germline CDR1 and CDR2 sequences are MDHEN and SYDVKM. The V and J ends lost 7 bases and 0 bases respectively, with 13 bases between them. CDR3 length: 15 amino acids. The CDR3 bases are TGTGCCAGCATTCGGGGTGGTGGCTCCTACAATGAGCAGTTCTTC. Translated, it gives CASIRGGGSYNEQFF.

This chain uses TRBV9 with TRBJ2-7; D is perhaps TRBD1 (6 bases). Between the trimmed V and J ends, which lost 2 bases and 1 base, there was a span of 13 bases. The CDR3 has 15 residues. Germline values: CDR1 SGDLS, CDR2 YYNGEE. Written as DNA, the CDR3 is TGTGCCAGCAGCGTGACAGGTACTAATTCCTACGAGCAGTACTTC. Translation: CASSVTGTNSYEQYF.

This clone has only a few counts. V and J are TRBV28 and TRBJ1-4; 7 positions agree with TRBD1. The V gene's germline CDR1 is MDHEN and CDR2 SYDVKM. The J segment lost 8 bases and the V segment lost 5 bases, leaving 14 bases of the junction unmatched. CDR3 length: 16 residues. DNA of the CDR3: TGTGCCAGCAGTCTCCCAGGACAGGACGAATCGGAAAAACTGTTTTTT. Translation: CASSLPGQDESEKLFF.

For the CDR3, the DNA is TGTGCCAGCAGCGTCTCACTAGCGGGTCTTACCACAGATACGCAGTATTTT. It translates to CASSVSLAGLTTDTQYF. This sequence joins TRBV9 and TRBJ2-3; TRBD2 matches at 9 bases. V lost 2 bases to trimming and J lost 2 bases; unmatched junction nucleotides: 9. The CDR3 consists of 17 residues. The germline gives CDR1 SGDLS, CDR2 YYNGEE.